The 21 T cell receptor beta chains reported below all come from one sample, sequenced in a study of blood T cells in healthy people across ages. Primed by a sample-barcoded 5' primer and a J-beta primer mix, a second PCR proceeded for about 7 to 12 cycles. TCRdb reprocessed the 5' RACE reads via MiXCR and lists one record per CDR3 protein. Among hundreds of thousands of distinct CDR3 sequences, roughly a quarter were seen once, and the ten largest hold about 3.3%. The same sample was also studied in work on T cells of mothers and their children.

Sequencing used blood. These receptors originate from a boy aged 2 to 10 in good health.

A few counts support this clonotype. The genes are TRBV3-1 and TRBJ1-5, with unresolved D. Germline-derived CDR1 and CDR2 are LGHDT and YNNKEL (reference sequence). V was pared by 1 base and J by 5 bases, with 15 bases between. The length of the CDR3 is 16 residues. As DNA, the CDR3 is TGTGCCAGCAGCCAAGGGGGATTGGGATTCGATCAGCCCCAGCATTTT. Protein sequence: CASSQGGLGFDQPQHF.

This clonotype was counted a few times. The V and J genes are TRBV28 and TRBJ2-1, with 12 positions matching TRBD2. The J call is in doubt because the DNA end fits TRBJ2-7 better. From germline, CDR1 is MDHEN and CDR2 SYDVKM. The CDR3 has 15 amino acids. The CDR3 here is CASSATSGGLYEQYF. CDR3 DNA sequence: TGTGCCAGCAGTGCAACTAGCGGGGGGTTATACGAGCAGTACTTC.

The gene calls are TRBV2 and TRBJ2-4; 7 bases line up with TRBD1. The CDR3 has 20 amino acids. The V segment lost 8 bases and the J segment 0 bases; nucleotides outside the gene matches: 22. Per germline, CDR1 SNHLY and CDR2 FYNNEI. This chain's CDR3 is CASSQYPGQMIDLAKNIQYF. CDR3 in DNA: TGTGCCAGCTCACAATATCCGGGACAGATGATAGACCTAGCCAAAAACATTCAGTACTTC. Complete variable domain (other parts from reference TRBV2 and TRBJ2-4): EPEVTQTPSHQVTQMGQEVILRCVPISNHLYFYWYRQILGQKVEFLVSFYNNEISEKSEIFDDQFSVERPDGSNFTLKIRSTKLEDSAMYFCASSQYPGQMIDLAKNIQYFGAGTRLSVL.

The chain has TRBV21-1 and TRBJ2-6; the table's TRBD1 call for D was not verified on the DNA. TRBV21-1 corresponds to a pseudogene. The CDR3 has 18 amino acids. CDR3: CASSRGTGLNSGANVLTF. Written as DNA, the CDR3 is TGTGCCAGCAGCAGGGGGACAGGGCTAAACTCTGGGGCCAACGTCCTGACTTTC.

This clonotype was picked up a small number of times. The chain carries TRBV6-2 or TRBV6-3 and TRBJ2-2; unclear D gene. Trimming removed 8 bases at V and 6 bases at J, with 4 bases between. Germline V lookup: CDR1 MNHEY, CDR2 SVGEGT. This CDR3 contains 10 residues. The CDR3: CASLSGELFF. The CDR3 DNA reads TGTGCCAGCCTCTCCGGGGAGCTGTTTTTT.

The gene calls are TRBV12-3 or TRBV12-4 and TRBJ2-5; D is tentatively TRBD1 or TRBD2 (5 bases each). This CDR3 spans 14 amino acids. V lost 6 bases to trimming and J lost 2 bases, with 13 bases between them. CDR3 DNA sequence: TGTGCCAGCAGCAGGGACGGATCACAAGAGACCCAGTACTTC. This codes for CASSRDGSQETQYF.

This clonotype was observed a handful of times. The chain links TRBV12-3 or TRBV12-4 to TRBJ1-5; D might be TRBD1 (6 bases). Trimming took 5 bases from V and 3 from J, leaving 14 bases between them. The CDR3 is 15 residues long. CDR3 nucleotides: TGTGCCAGCAGTCTCGGAGGGGGGGACAATCAGCCCCAGCATTTT. This gives the protein CASSLGGGDNQPQHF.

This chain joins TRBV2 and TRBJ2-1; 9 nucleotides match TRBD2. The V gene end was trimmed by 8 bases and the J gene end by 2 bases; junction bases not matched to a gene: 1. The CDR3 consists of 13 residues. The germline V gene encodes CDR1 SNHLY and CDR2 FYNNEI. The DNA of the CDR3 is TGTGCCAGCCTAGCGGGACCCTACAATGAGCAGTTCTTC. The encoded protein is CASLAGPYNEQFF.

The gene calls are TRBV4-1 and TRBJ1-4; no clear D gene. Germline V gene sequence: CDR1 MGHRA, CDR2 YSYEKL. CDR3 length equals 16 residues. V was cut by 3 bases and J by 0 bases, with 11 bases left in between. DNA of the CDR3: TGCGCCAGCAGCCAGACCCCGGGGTCAACTAATGAAAAACTGTTTTTT. It specifies CASSQTPGSTNEKLFF.

The chain joins TRBV6-1 to TRBJ1-2; TRBD1 might be the D (6 bases). The germline V gene has CDR1 MNHNS and CDR2 SASEGT. The V gene lost 7 bases and the J gene lost 4 bases, with 16 bases spanning the gap. The CDR3 extends over 14 amino acids. CDR3 DNA sequence: TGTGCCAGCATTCGAGCCGGGGGCCGCTATGGCTACACCTTC. It translates to CASIRAGGRYGYTF.

This clonotype was found a few times. V is TRBV7-2 and J is TRBJ2-5, with D perhaps matching TRBD2 (6 bases). V dropped 6 bases and J dropped 5 bases, with 19 bases sitting between them. Germline lookup yields CDR1 SGHTA and CDR2 FQGNSA. The CDR3 contains 15 residues. CDR3 in DNA: TGTGCCAGCAGGGACTTCGAGGAGGGCCGGGAGACCCAGTACTTC. Translated: CASRDFEEGRETQYF. Complete variable domain (other parts from reference TRBV7-2 and TRBJ2-5): GAGVSQSPSNKVTEKGKDVELRCDPISGHTALYWYRQSLGQGLEFLIYFQGNSAPDKSGLPSDRFSAERTGGSVSTLTIQRTQQEDSAVYLCASRDFEEGRETQYFGPGTRLLVL.

This clonotype was picked up a small number of times. The chain employs TRBV24-1 and TRBJ2-5; TRBD2 agrees at 12 bases. The CDR3 length is 18 residues. V was clipped by 4 bases and J by 2 bases; unmatched bases: 10. Per the germline V gene, CDR1 is KGHDR and CDR2 is SFDVKD. CDR3 protein: CATSDPASGGARQETQYF. The CDR3 DNA sequence: TGTGCCACCAGTGACCCTGCTAGCGGGGGGGCCCGTCAAGAGACCCAGTACTTC.

Note on this clonotype: Germline is not matched at one junction end, which may reflect a read error. CDR3 region: CAGSLEGEPTYNEQFF. DNA of the CDR3: TGCGCCGGCAGCTTGGAAGGGGAACCCACCTACAATGAGCAGTTCTTC. The chain carries TRBV5-1 and TRBJ2-1; D may be TRBD1 (5 bases). Looked up from germline, CDR1 is SGHRS and CDR2 is YFSETQ. This CDR3 has 16 residues.

This clonotype was seen ten or more times. Here the CDR3 DNA reads TGTGCCAGCAGTTACCTCTATGCTGCCGAGCAGTACTTC. Translating gives CASSYLYAAEQYF. J is TRBJ2-7 and V is TRBV6-2 or TRBV6-3; unclear D gene. Looked up from germline, CDR1 is MNHEY and CDR2 is SVGEGT. Deletions cut 2 bases from V and 6 bases from J, with 11 bases between. The CDR3 spans 13 residues.

This chain links TRBV12-3 or TRBV12-4 with TRBJ2-5; D not certain. V was clipped by 4 bases and J by 3 bases, with 6 bases between them. The CDR3 loop spans 12 amino acids. This chain's CDR3 is CASSSFKETQYF. The DNA of the CDR3 is TGTGCCAGCAGTTCCTTCAAAGAGACCCAGTACTTC.

J is TRBJ2-3 and V is TRBV4-2; 12 nucleotides align to TRBD2. Germline loops: CDR1 LGHNA, CDR2 YNFKEQ. Trimming removed 2 bases from V and 4 bases from J; junction bases left unmatched: 10. The length of the CDR3 is 18 residues. CDR3 sequence (DNA): TGTGCCAGCAGCCAACGGCTAGCGGGGGGGCCCCAGCCAGATACGCAGTATTTT. It encodes CASSQRLAGGPQPDTQYF.

This chain links TRBV20-1 with TRBJ2-5, with 9 bases lining up with TRBD2. The DNA end lines up better with TRBJ2-7; the J call may be wrong. The CDR3 extends over 15 amino acids. Germline lookup yields CDR1 DFQATT and CDR2 SNEGSKA (reference sequence). CDR3 protein: CSASRLTSGIYEQYF. CDR3 bases: TGCAGTGCTAGCCGACTGACTAGCGGAATCTACGAGCAGTACTTC.

This chain connects TRBV29-1 to TRBJ2-3; 9 bases fit TRBD2. Germline CDR1 reads SQVTM; CDR2 reads ANQGSEA. There are 16 residues in the CDR3. V trimming: 7 bases; J trimming: 6 bases; junction bases outside the gene matches: 17. The CDR3 bases are TGCAGCGCACCTGCTAGCGGGGAGGGCCTTGTGGATACGCAGTATTTT. Its translation: CSAPASGEGLVDTQYF.

CDR3 protein: CSVELDRTDTQYF. The DNA for the CDR3 is TGCAGCGTTGAGCTGGATCGGACAGATACGCAGTATTTT. J is TRBJ2-3 and V is TRBV29-1; no definite D call. This CDR3 contains 13 residues. Looked up from germline, CDR1 is SQVTM and CDR2 is ANQGSEA. Trimming took off 3 bases at V and 3 bases at J, with 10 bases between the two ends.

The chain couples TRBV4-3 to TRBJ2-7; 10 bases are shared with TRBD2. This CDR3 comprises 15 residues. J gave up 4 bases and V 3 bases, and 6 bases lay outside the gene matches. Germline CDR1 is LGHNA and CDR2 is YSLEER. The CDR3 sequence: CASSHSSGSLYEQYF. CDR3 nucleotide sequence: TGCGCCAGCAGCCACTCTAGCGGGAGCTTGTACGAGCAGTACTTC.

J is TRBJ1-2 and V is TRBV19, with D maybe TRBD1 (6 bases). CDR1 and CDR2 from the germline V gene are LNHDA and SQIVND (reference sequence). The CDR3 covers 15 residues. Trimming removed 4 bases from V and 1 base from J, with 13 bases in between. CDR3 sequence reads: CASSTPRTVNYGYTF. CDR3 sequence (DNA): TGTGCCAGTAGTACACCCCGGACAGTTAACTATGGCTACACCTTC.